This TCR beta chain was recorded in a study of T cells in tumors after PD-1 blockade. Study overall: Excluded were patients with checkpoint blockade, immunosuppressants, or radiotherapy or other anti-cancer therapy within 4 weeks. Each patient got pembrolizumab 200 mg every 3 weeks or cemiplimab 350 mg every 2 weeks. Tumor samples averaged roughly 26,000 templates (range about 550-99,264) and some 6,000 unique clonotypes.

Profiling relied on immunoSEQ multiplex PCR, and the TCRdb table lists in-frame clones only, not all of them. Among 1,500 to 2,000 clones listed, roughly 70% were seen once. General study points: Only pre- versus post-treatment comparisons showed clonal replacement.

On this clone: Its target is not known.

The source material was tumor tissue, sampled before anti-PD-1 treatment. The receptor was derived from a human donor with basal cell carcinoma.

DNA of the CDR3: TGTGCCAGCAGTGACGGGACTAGCACAGATACGCAGTATTTT. Protein sequence: CASSDGTSTDTQYF. The chain is built from TRBV6-4 and TRBJ2-3, with a tentative D call TRBD2 (6 bases). V lost 2 bases and J 0 bases, leaving 6 bases between the germline ends. In germline, CDR1 is MRHNA, CDR2 SNTAGT. The CDR3 is 14 residues long.